This T cell receptor (beta chain) came from a study of T cell changes during pregnancy in multiple sclerosis. Produced via immunoSEQ multiplex PCR; TCRdb's table is partial and in-frame only. In the table there are about 76,000 clones, approximately 94% of which are singletons. The source of this sequence is a female donor with multiple sclerosis, enrolled in a pregnancy study. The material sequenced was peripheral blood, taken in the third trimester of pregnancy.

The CDR3 protein is CASSVGGLALSSYNEQFF. Written as DNA, the CDR3 is TGTGCCAGCAGCGTAGGTGGTCTAGCACTGAGCTCCTACAATGAGCAGTTCTTC. V usage is TRBV9 and J usage is TRBJ2-1; D possibly corresponds to TRBD2 (5 bases). Germline lookup yields CDR1 SGDLS and CDR2 YYNGEE. The CDR3 loop spans 18 amino acids. The V end lost 0 bases, the J end lost 0 bases, and 16 bases lay between the germline ends.